This TCR beta chain was captured in a study of T cell repertoires in ileal Crohn's disease. Points on this clone: Its antigen is undetermined.

Germline-derived CDR1 and CDR2 are LNHDA and SQIVND (reference sequence). The CDR3 loop spans 14 amino acids. Trimming pared 2 bases from V and 10 bases from J, leaving 15 bases between. Sequencing was performed with immunoSEQ multiplex PCR; in TCRdb, only in-frame clones are kept and a portion is missing. Here the sample spans some 60,000 clones, 70% to 90% being singletons. Overall study findings and caveats: All patients with clonality above 26.8% had endoscopic recurrence.

Time point meaning: neoterminal ileum biopsy at postoperative endoscopy, about 6 months after surgery. The source is an adult with Crohn's disease. The chain employs TRBV19 and TRBJ1-5; D might be TRBD1 (5 bases). The sequenced sample was ileal tissue. CDR3 DNA: TGTGCCAGTAGTATACGGGAGGGGTTCGGACCCCAGCATTTT. This gives the protein CASSIREGFGPQHF.